The entry that follows covers one T cell receptor (beta chain) sequence. This receptor's antigen is unknown. Base qualities are missing; no much larger clone stands one base away. Library preparation used the immunoSEQ multiplex PCR assay. As stored in TCRdb, this immuneACCESS dataset retains in-frame rearrangements with V and J assigned. A fraction of the clones does not appear; measured against another copy, unresolved V genes explain less than half of the discrepancy, and the remainder lacks a known reason. The sample table shows 45,000 or so clones, and more than 85% are seen once. The leading ten clones occupy roughly 9.1% of the sample. The data derive from a study of T cell changes during pregnancy in multiple sclerosis (dated by TCRdb to between 2018 and 2021). Describing the broader study: The study looked at changes in the T cell repertoire across pregnancy in women with multiple sclerosis.

Trimming removed 3 bases from V and 2 bases from J, leaving 5 bases between the germline ends. Measured from the cysteine to the phenylalanine, the CDR3 is 12 residues long. Only CDR3 DNA is held: 36 bases, read in frame from base 1. CDR1 and CDR2 are drawn from the germline V gene: SQVTM, ANQGSEA. Material: CD8+ T cells from peripheral blood mononuclear cells, obtained after pregnancy. The sequence is built from TRBV29-1 and TRBJ1-3; the D gene is perhaps TRBD1, on 5 matching bases. The clonotype comes from a female donor with multiple sclerosis, enrolled in a pregnancy study. This receptor carries the CDR3 CSVEGPGNTIYF. DNA sequence: TGCAGCGTTGAGGGGCCTGGAAACACCATATATTTT.